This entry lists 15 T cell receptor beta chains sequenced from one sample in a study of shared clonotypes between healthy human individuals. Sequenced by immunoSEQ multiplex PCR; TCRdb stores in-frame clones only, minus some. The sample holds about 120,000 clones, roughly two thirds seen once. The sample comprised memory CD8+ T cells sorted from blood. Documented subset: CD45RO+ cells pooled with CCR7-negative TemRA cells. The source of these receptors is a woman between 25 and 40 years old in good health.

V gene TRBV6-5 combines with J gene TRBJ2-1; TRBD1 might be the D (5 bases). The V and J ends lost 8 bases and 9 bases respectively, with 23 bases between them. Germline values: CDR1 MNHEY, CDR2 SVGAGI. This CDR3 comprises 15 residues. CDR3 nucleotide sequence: TGTGCCAGCTCCACAGGCATCGGCTTTGGGCGTGAGCAGTTCTTC. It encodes CASSTGIGFGREQFF.

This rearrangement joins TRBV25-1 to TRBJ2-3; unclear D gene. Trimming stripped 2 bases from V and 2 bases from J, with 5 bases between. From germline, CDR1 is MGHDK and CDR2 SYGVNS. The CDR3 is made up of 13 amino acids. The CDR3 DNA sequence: TGTGCCAGCAGTGAAAAACACACAGATACGCAGTATTTT. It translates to CASSEKHTDTQYF.

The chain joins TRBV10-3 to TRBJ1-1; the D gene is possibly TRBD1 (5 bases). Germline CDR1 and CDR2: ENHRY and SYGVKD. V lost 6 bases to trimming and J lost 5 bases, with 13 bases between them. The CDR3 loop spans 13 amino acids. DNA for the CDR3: TGTGCCATCAGGCCCCAGGGAGGGACTGAAGCTTTCTTT. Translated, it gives CAIRPQGGTEAFF.

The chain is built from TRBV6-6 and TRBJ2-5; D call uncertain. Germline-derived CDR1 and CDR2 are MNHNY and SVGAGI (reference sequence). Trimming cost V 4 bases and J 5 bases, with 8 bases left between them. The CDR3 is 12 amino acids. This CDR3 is CASSFRGETQYF. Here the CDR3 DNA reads TGTGCCAGCAGTTTTCGTGGCGAGACCCAGTACTTC.

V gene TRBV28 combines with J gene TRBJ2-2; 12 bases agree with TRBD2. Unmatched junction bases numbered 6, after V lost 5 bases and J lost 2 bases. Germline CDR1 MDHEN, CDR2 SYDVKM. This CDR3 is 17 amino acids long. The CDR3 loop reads CASSPGLAGLNTGELFF. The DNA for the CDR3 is TGTGCCAGCAGTCCAGGACTAGCGGGACTTAACACCGGGGAGCTGTTTTTT.

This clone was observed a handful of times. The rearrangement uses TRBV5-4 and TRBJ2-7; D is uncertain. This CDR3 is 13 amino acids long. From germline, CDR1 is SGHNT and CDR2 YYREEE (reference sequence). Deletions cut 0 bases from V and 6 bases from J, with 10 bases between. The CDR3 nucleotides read TGTGCCAGCAGCTTGGCTCCACAGCTCGAGCAGTACTTC. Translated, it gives CASSLAPQLEQYF.

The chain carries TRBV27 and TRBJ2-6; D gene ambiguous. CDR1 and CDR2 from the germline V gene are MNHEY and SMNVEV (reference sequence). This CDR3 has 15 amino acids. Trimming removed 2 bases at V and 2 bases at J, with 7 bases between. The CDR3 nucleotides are TGTGCCAGCAGTTTACTCCCCCCTGGGGCCAACGTCCTGACTTTC. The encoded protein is CASSLLPPGANVLTF.

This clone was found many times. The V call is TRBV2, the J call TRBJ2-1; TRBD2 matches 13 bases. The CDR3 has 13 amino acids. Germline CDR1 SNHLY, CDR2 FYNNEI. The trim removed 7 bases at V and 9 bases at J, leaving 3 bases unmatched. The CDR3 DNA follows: TGTGCCAGCAAGGGGACTAGCGGGGCTGAGCAGTTCTTC. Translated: CASKGTSGAEQFF.

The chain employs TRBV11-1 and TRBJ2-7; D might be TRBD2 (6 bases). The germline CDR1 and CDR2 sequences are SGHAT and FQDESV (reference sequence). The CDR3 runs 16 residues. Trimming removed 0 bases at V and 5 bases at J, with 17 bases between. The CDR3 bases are TGTGCCAGCAGCTTAGCCCGAGGCGGGAATCACGACGAGCAGTACTTC. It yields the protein CASSLARGGNHDEQYF.

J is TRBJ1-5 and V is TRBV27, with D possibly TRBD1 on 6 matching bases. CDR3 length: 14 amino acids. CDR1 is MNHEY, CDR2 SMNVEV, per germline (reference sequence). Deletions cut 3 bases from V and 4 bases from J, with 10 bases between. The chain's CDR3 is CASSFGQSNQPQHF. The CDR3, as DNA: TGTGCCAGCAGTTTCGGACAGTCTAATCAGCCCCAGCATTTT.

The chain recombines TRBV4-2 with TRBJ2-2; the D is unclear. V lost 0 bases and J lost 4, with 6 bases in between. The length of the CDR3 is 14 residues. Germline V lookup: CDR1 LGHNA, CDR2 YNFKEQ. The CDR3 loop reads CASSQESGTGELFF. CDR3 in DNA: TGTGCCAGCAGCCAAGAGTCTGGCACCGGGGAGCTGTTTTTT.

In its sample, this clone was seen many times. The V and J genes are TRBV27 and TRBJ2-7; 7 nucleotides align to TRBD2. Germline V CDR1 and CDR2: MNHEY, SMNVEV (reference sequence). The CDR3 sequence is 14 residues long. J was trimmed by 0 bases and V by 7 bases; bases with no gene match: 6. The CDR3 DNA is TGTGCCAGCACCCCCGGCGGGAGCTCCTACGAGCAGTACTTC. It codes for CASTPGGSSYEQYF.

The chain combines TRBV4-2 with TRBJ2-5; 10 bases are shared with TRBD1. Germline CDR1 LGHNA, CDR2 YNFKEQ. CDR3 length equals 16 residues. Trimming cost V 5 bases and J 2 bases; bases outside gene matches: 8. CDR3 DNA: TGTGCCAGCAGCTTAAGGTGGGACAGGGGACAAGAGACCCAGTACTTC. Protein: CASSLRWDRGQETQYF.

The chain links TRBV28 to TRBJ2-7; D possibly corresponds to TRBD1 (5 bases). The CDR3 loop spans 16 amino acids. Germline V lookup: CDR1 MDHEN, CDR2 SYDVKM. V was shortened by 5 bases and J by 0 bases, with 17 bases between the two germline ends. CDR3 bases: TGTGCCAGCAGTCATACAGGACCGGTTTTCTCCTACGAGCAGTACTTC. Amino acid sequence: CASSHTGPVFSYEQYF.

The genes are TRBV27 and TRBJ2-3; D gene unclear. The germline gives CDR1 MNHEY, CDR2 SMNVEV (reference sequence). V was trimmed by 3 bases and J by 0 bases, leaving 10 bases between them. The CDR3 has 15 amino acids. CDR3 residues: CASSFLPESTDTQYF. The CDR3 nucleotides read TGTGCCAGCAGTTTCCTCCCCGAAAGCACAGATACGCAGTATTTT.